Following are 14 T cell receptor beta chains from one sample sequenced in a study of blood T cells in healthy people across ages. PCR was performed a second time for 7 to 11 cycles using a sample-barcoded 5' primer and a J-beta primer mix. TCRdb passed the 5' RACE reads through MiXCR, listing each CDR3 protein once. Seen here are over 600,000 distinct CDR3 sequences, more than 35% observed once, and the top ten hold around 18%. What was sequenced was blood. These receptors all come from an elderly man in good health.

Only a few counts were recorded for this clonotype. This sequence joins TRBV18 and TRBJ2-3; tentative D call: TRBD2 (6 bases). The CDR3 consists of 16 residues. Germline CDR1 is KGHSH and CDR2 is LQKENI. V was pared by 3 bases and J by 0 bases, with 13 bases between. CDR3 nucleotide sequence: TGTGCCAGCTCACCGGAGCGGAGGGCTAGCACAGATACGCAGTATTTT. It translates to CASSPERRASTDTQYF.

V gene TRBV25-1 combines with J gene TRBJ2-1, with 9 bases that match TRBD1. The V and J ends lost 4 bases and 8 bases, in that order; junction bases with no gene match: 3. CDR1 MGHDK and CDR2 SYGVNS come from the germline V gene. The CDR3 has 13 amino acids. CDR3 in amino acids: CASSAQGAYEQFF. The CDR3 nucleotides are TGTGCCAGCAGTGCACAGGGGGCTTATGAGCAGTTCTTC.

V and J are TRBV29-1 and TRBJ1-1; D ambiguous. Deletions cut 7 bases from V and 5 bases from J, with 14 bases between. The CDR3 has 12 amino acids. Germline V lookup: CDR1 SQVTM, CDR2 ANQGSEA. Here the CDR3 DNA reads TGCAGCGCAGCCAGGATAGATACTGAAGCTTTCTTT. Translation: CSAARIDTEAFF.

CDR3 sequence (DNA): TGTGCCAGCAGCTCAAGAGGGGGATCTGACTATGGCTACACCTTC. This gives the protein CASSSRGGSDYGYTF. The chain is built from TRBV9 and TRBJ1-2; D is possibly TRBD1 (6 bases). CDR3 length equals 15 residues. Germline-derived CDR1 and CDR2 are SGDLS and YYNGEE. The germline V and J ends were trimmed by 4 bases and 3 bases, with 16 bases remaining between them.

J is TRBJ1-2 and V is TRBV4-2; D uncertain. The CDR3 sequence is 15 residues long. Germline CDR1 reads LGHNA; CDR2 reads YNFKEQ. The V gene lost 1 base and the J gene lost 6 bases, with 15 bases spanning the gap. The chain's CDR3 is CASSQGGGTHHGYTF. The CDR3, as DNA: TGTGCCAGCAGCCAAGGAGGAGGAACCCACCATGGCTACACCTTC.

The chain has TRBV6-2 or TRBV6-3 and TRBJ2-1, with 9 bases fitting TRBD2. V shed 4 bases, J shed 7 bases, and the junction held 11 bases outside the gene matches. CDR3 length: 16 residues. Germline CDR1 and CDR2: MNHEY and SVGEGT. CDR3 nucleotides: TGTGCCAGCAGTTCCATTAGCGGGGGATCCCTGAATGAGCAGTTCTTC. Its protein product is CASSSISGGSLNEQFF.

This clonotype was observed a few times. The J gene is TRBJ2-7, the V gene TRBV14; D unresolved. The CDR3 totals 12 residues. The germline V gene has CDR1 SGHDN and CDR2 FVKESK. The V end was cut by 1 base, the J end by 6 bases, with 7 bases between. CDR3: CASSQAAPEQYF. The CDR3 DNA reads as TGTGCCAGCAGCCAAGCGGCCCCCGAGCAGTACTTC.

This clonotype was observed a few times. V gene TRBV28 combines with J gene TRBJ2-5; a possible D gene is TRBD1 (6 bases). CDR3 length equals 14 residues. CDR1 MDHEN and CDR2 SYDVKM come from the germline V gene. V was pared by 5 bases and J by 2 bases, with 12 bases between. Here the CDR3 reads CASSPDSLQETQYF. DNA for the CDR3: TGTGCCAGCAGTCCGGACAGCTTACAAGAGACCCAGTACTTC.

A note on this clonotype: A read error may produce the germline difference seen at one junction end. The V gene is TRBV7-2, the J gene TRBJ2-4, with D perhaps matching TRBD2 (5 bases). The CDR3 contains 17 residues. In germline, CDR1 is SGHTA, CDR2 FQGNSA. CDR3 nucleotides: TGTGTCAGCAGCGAAGAAACGGGAATGGTGGCCAAAAACATTCAGTACTTC. Translation gives CVSSEETGMVAKNIQYF.

Only a few counts were recorded for this clonotype. The CDR3 nucleotides read TGCAGTGCTAGAGGAACACTAGCGGGCCAACGGAATGAGCAGTTCTTC. This sequence encodes CSARGTLAGQRNEQFF. V and J are TRBV20-1 and TRBJ2-1; TRBD2 matches at 9 bases. The trim removed 1 base at V and 7 bases at J, leaving 11 bases unmatched. Germline CDR1 DFQATT, CDR2 SNEGSKA (reference sequence). This CDR3 has 16 amino acids.

In the case of this clonotype: A much larger clone sits a single nucleotide away, making a read error possible. The J gene is TRBJ2-1, the V gene TRBV14; D not resolved. V lost 1 base, J lost 2 bases, and 12 bases lay in between. The CDR3 consists of 16 residues. Germline-derived CDR1 and CDR2 are SGHDN and FVKESK. The CDR3: CASSQGLGVPYNEQFF. The CDR3 DNA sequence: TGTGCCAGCAGCCAAGGGCTAGGTGTGCCCTACAATGAGCAGTTCTTC.

This chain links TRBV28 with TRBJ2-5; D is ambiguous. Germline V CDR1 and CDR2: MDHEN, SYDVKM. The V gene lost 4 bases and the J gene lost 11 bases, with 11 bases spanning the gap. The CDR3 has 11 amino acids. The CDR3 reads CASSSQPEQYF. The CDR3 DNA follows: TGTGCCAGCAGTTCCCAACCTGAGCAGTACTTC.

The chain joins TRBV5-5 to TRBJ2-2; 10 bases are shared with TRBD2. In germline, CDR1 is SGHKS, CDR2 YYEKEE (reference sequence). J gave up 1 base and V 4 bases, and 4 bases lay outside the gene matches. The CDR3 extends over 16 amino acids. CDR3: CASSILAGKNTGELFF. Here the CDR3 DNA reads TGTGCCAGCAGCATACTAGCGGGGAAGAACACCGGGGAGCTGTTTTTT.

This chain links TRBV12-3 or TRBV12-4 with TRBJ2-5, with a tentative D call TRBD2 (6 bases). The CDR3 has 14 amino acids. V was trimmed by 4 bases and J by 5 bases, leaving 14 bases between them. The CDR3 region is CASSSTSLGETQYF. The CDR3, as DNA: TGTGCCAGCAGTTCGACTAGTCTTGGGGAGACCCAGTACTTC.